This T cell receptor (beta chain) emerged from a study of T cell responses to AZD1222 COVID-19 vaccine. Overall study findings and caveats: In a largely white British group with more females than males, clonal diversity was possibly underestimated. Spike-specific TCR breadth and depth went up after people got two AZD1222 doses. Seropositivity was recorded at baseline in only six AZD1222 recipients. Of spike-specific TCRs, nearly half reportedly target regions left unmutated in variants.

The CDR3 extends over 14 amino acids. Germline assignment: CDR1 SGHRS and CDR2 YFSETQ. J was trimmed by 3 bases and V by 3 bases; bases with no gene match: 5. Details on this clone: Its antigen is still unknown. The sample has other DNA sequences that encode this CDR3 too.

Using immunoSEQ multiplex PCR, the repertoire was profiled, and TCRdb retains in-frame clones only, with some absent. Here the sample spans over 50,000 clones, around 81% being singletons. The specimen comprised peripheral blood, sampled 28 days after the second AZD1222 dose. This clonotype was sampled from an adult who received the AZD1222 COVID-19 vaccine. V usage is TRBV5-1 and J usage is TRBJ2-7; 8 positions agree with TRBD1. CDR3 in DNA: TGCGCCAGCAGCTCTCGACAGGGGAACTACGAGCAGTACTTC. Translating it yields CASSSRQGNYEQYF.